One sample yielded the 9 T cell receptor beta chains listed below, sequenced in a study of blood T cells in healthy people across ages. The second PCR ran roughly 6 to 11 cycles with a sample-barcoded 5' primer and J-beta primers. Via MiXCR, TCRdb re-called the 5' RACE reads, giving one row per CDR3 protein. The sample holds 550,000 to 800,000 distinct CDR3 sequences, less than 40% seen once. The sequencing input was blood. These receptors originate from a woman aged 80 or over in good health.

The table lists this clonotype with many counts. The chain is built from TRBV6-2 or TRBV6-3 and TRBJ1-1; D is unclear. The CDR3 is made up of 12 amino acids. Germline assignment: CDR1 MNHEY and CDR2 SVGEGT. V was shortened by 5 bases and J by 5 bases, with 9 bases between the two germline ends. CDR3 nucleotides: TGTGCCAGCAGTATACGCGCGACTGAAGCTTTCTTT. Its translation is CASSIRATEAFF.

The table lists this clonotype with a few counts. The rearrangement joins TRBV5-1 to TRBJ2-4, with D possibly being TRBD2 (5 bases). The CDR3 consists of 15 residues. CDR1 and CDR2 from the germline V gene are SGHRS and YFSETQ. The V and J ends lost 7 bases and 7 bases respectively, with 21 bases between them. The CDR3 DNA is TGCGCCAGCGCCGAGGGCGGGCGCCCTTCTAACATTCAGTACTTC. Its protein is CASAEGGRPSNIQYF.

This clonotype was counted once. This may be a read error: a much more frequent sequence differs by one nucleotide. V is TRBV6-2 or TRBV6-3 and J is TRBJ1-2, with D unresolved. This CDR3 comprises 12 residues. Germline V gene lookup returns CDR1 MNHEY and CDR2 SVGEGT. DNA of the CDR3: TGTGTCAGCAGTTATTCCAGTACTGGCTACACCTTC. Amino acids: CVSSYSSTGYTF.

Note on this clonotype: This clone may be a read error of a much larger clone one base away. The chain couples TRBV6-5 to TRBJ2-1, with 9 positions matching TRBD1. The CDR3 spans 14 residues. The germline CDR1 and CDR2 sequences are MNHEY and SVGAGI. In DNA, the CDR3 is TGTGCCAGCAGCCGTGGACAGGGGCACAATGGGCAGTTCTTC. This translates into CASSRGQGHNGQFF.

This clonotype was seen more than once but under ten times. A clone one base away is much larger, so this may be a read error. CDR3 in DNA: TGTGCCAGCAGCTTAGCAGCAGGGACCAATGAGCAGTACTTC. This codes for CASSLAAGTNEQYF. The genes are TRBV7-8 and TRBJ2-5; either TRBD1 or TRBD2 may supply D (5 bases each). The CDR3 runs to 14 residues. V dropped 0 bases and J dropped 11 bases, with 16 bases sitting between them. CDR1 is SGHVS, CDR2 FQNEAQ, per germline.

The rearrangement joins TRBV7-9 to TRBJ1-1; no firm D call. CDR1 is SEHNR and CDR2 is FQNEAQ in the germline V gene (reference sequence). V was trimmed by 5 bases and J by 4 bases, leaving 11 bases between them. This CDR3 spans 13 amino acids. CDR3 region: CASSDVTGTEAFF. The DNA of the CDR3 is TGTGCCAGCAGCGACGTAACGGGCACTGAAGCTTTCTTT.

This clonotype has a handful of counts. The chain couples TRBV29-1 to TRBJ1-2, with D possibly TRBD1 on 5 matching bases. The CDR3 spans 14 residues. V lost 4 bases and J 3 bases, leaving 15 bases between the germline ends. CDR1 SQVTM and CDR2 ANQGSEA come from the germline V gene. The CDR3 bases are TGCAGCGTTGGGACGCAGGGATTTGACTATGGCTACACCTTC. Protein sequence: CSVGTQGFDYGYTF. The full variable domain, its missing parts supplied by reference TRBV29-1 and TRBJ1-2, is SAVISQKPSRDICQRGTSLTIQCQVDSQVTMMFWYRQQPGQSLTLIATANQGSEATYESGFVIDKFPISRPNLTFSTLTVSNMSPEDSSIYLCSVGTQGFDYGYTFGSGTRLTVV.

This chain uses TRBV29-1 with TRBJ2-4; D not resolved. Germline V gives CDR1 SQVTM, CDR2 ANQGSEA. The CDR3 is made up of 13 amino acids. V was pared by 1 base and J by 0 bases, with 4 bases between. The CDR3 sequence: CSVEGRAKNIQYF. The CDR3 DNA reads TGCAGCGTTGAAGGAAGAGCCAAAAACATTCAGTACTTC.

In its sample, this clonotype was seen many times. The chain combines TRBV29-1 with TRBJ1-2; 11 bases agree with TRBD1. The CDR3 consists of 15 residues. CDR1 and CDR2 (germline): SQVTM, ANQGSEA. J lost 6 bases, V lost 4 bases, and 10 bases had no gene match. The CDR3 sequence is CSVGGDRGSPNGYTF. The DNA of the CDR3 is TGCAGCGTTGGAGGGGACAGGGGGTCCCCCAATGGCTACACCTTC.